These T cell receptor beta chains were read from a single sample in a study of CD8 T cells in ankylosing spondylitis. MiXCR, applied by TCRdb to the 5' RACE reads, yields one record per CDR3 protein. The repertoire consists of 650,000 to 800,000 distinct CDR3 sequences, with around 20% occurring once and the leading ten covering about 19%. Sequencing was performed on blood, either unsorted or a sorted T cell fraction (not recorded which). The receptors derive from a male donor with ankylosing spondylitis. CDR3s include the opening cysteine and the closing phenylalanine or tryptophan. The D gene is left open where the match is weak. A clone size is listed for some rows: how often the clone was seen (once, few, many), or a class if it is expanded.

v_gene,j_gene,abundance,d_gene,CDR3aa
TRBV11-2,TRBJ2-7,.,.,CASSPLYGGGYEQYF
TRBV27,TRBJ1-6,few,.,CASSFSGSPLHF
TRBV12-3/TRBV12-4,TRBJ1-2,many,.,CASSLGGSGYGYTF
TRBV11-2,TRBJ2-3,few,.,CASSLEGVTQYF
TRBV21-1,TRBJ1-3,few,.,CASSTKGPSGNTIYF
TRBV14,TRBJ1-5,.,TRBD1,CASNLDRVWIDNQPQHF
TRBV12-3/TRBV12-4,TRBJ1-1,many,.,CASSSIRGQYTEAFF
TRBV6-5,TRBJ2-5,.,.,CASSSIPREGEETQYF
TRBV29-1,TRBJ2-2,.,.,CSGEGGCPGELFF
TRBV20-1,TRBJ2-2,.,.,CSARDAGIGGGAGELFF
TRBV6-1,TRBJ1-4,.,.,CASSPVVGMGREKLFF
TRBV7-2,TRBJ2-7,few,.,CASSLGQVGAYEQYF
TRBV29-1,TRBJ2-7,few,.,CSVEDLDSKGEQYF
TRBV27,TRBJ1-4,many,.,CASSFFATNEKLFF
TRBV27,TRBJ1-5,few,.,CASRESGNQPQHF
TRBV12-5,TRBJ1-5,few,.,CASGFLGLINQPQHF
TRBV23-1,TRBJ2-1,.,.,CASTHPGLLSYNEQFF
TRBV28,TRBJ1-5,few,.,CASRRGSGNQPQHF
TRBV12-3/TRBV12-4,TRBJ2-1,many,.,CASSLRGEQFF
TRBV6-5,TRBJ2-2,few,.,CASSYRIPGFSTGELFF
TRBV29-1,TRBJ2-2,few,.,CSVYTSLNTGELFF
TRBV27,TRBJ1-2,.,TRBD1,CASSLSPGQGAGGYTF